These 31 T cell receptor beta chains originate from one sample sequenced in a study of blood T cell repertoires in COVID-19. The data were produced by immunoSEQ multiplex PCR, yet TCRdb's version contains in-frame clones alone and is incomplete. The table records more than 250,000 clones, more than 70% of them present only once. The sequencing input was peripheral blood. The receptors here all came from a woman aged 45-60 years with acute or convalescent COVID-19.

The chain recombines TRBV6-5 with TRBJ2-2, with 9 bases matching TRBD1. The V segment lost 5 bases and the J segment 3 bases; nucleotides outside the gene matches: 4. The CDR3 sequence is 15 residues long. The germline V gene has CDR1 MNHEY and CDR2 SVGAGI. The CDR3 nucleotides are TGTGCCAGCAGTACAGGGGGCGCCGACACCGGGGAGCTGTTTTTT. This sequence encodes CASSTGGADTGELFF.

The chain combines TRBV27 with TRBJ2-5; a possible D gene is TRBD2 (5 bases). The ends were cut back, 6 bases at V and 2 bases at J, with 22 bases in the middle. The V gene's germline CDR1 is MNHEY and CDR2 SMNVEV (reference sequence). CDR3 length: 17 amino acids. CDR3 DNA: TGTGCCAGCAGGGTACGGGGAGATACCTATTTACAAGAGACCCAGTACTTC. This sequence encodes CASRVRGDTYLQETQYF.

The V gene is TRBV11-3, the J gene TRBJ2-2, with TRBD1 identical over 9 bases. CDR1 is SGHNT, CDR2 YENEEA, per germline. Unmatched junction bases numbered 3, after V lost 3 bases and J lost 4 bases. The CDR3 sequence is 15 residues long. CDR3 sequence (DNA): TGTGCCAGCAGCTTCCGACAGGGGGGCACCGGGGAGCTGTTTTTT. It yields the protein CASSFRQGGTGELFF.

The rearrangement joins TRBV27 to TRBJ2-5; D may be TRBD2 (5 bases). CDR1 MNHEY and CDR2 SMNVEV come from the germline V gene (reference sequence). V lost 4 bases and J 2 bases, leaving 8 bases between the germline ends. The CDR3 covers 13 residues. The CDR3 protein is CASSWRAQETQYF. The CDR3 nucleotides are TGTGCCAGCAGTTGGCGGGCACAAGAGACCCAGTACTTC.

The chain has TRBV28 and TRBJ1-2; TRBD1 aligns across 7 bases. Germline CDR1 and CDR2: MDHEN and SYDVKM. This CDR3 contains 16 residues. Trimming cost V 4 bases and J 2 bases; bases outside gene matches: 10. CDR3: CASSSAARDRNYGYTF. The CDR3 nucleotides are TGTGCCAGCAGTTCAGCCGCTAGGGACAGAAACTATGGCTACACCTTC.

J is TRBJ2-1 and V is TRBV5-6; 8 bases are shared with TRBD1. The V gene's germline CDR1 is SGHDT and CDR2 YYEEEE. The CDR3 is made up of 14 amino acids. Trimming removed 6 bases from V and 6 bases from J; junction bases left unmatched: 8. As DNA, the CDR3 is TGTGCCAGCAAAACTCGGGGACAGGTCAATGAGCAGTTCTTC. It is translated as CASKTRGQVNEQFF.

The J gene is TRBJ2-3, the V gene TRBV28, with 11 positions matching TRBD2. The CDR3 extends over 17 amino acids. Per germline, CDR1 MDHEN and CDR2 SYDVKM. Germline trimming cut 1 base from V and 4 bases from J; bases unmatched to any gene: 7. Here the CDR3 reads CASSLLLAGVRADTQYF. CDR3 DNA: TGTGCCAGCAGTTTATTACTAGCGGGAGTTCGGGCAGATACGCAGTATTTT.

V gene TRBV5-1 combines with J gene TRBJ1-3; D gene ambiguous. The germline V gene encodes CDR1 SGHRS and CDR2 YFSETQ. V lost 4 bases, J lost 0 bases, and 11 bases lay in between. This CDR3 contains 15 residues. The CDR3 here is CASSPGVGSGNTIYF. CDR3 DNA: TGCGCCAGCAGCCCAGGCGTGGGCTCTGGAAACACCATATATTTT.

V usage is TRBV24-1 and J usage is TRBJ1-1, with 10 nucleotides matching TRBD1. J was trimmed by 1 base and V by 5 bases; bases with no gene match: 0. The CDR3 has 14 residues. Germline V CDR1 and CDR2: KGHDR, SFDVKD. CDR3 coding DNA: TGTGCCACCAGTGGGACAGGGGGGAACACTGAAGCTTTCTTT. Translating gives CATSGTGGNTEAFF.

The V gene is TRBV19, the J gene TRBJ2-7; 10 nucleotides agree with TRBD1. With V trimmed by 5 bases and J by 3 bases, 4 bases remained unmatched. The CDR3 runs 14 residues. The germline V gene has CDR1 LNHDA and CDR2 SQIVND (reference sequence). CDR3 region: CASSYGQGVYEQYF. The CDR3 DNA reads TGTGCCAGTAGTTATGGACAGGGGGTCTACGAGCAGTACTTC.

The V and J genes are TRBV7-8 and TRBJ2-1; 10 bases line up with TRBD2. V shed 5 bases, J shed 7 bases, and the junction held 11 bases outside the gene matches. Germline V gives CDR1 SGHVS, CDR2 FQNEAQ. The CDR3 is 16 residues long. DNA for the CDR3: TGTGCCAGCAGCCCTGATCTAGCGGGAGTTGGGAATGAGCAGTTCTTC. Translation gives CASSPDLAGVGNEQFF.

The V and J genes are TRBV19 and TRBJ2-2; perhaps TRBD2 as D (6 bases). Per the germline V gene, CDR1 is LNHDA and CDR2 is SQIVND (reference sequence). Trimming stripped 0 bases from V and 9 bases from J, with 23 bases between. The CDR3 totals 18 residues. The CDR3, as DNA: TGTGCCAGTAGTATAGATCTGCGAGCGGGTCTAACCGTCCGGGAGCTGTTTTTT. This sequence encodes CASSIDLRAGLTVRELFF.

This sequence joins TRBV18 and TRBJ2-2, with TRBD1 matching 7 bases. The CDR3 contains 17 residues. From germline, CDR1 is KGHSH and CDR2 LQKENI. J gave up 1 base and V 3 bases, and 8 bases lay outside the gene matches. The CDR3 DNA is TGTGCCAGCTCACCTACACCAGGGACAGTGAACACCGGGGAGCTGTTTTTT. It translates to CASSPTPGTVNTGELFF. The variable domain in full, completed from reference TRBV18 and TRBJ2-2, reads NAGVMQNPRHLVRRRGQEARLRCSPMKGHSHVYWYRQLPEEGLKFMVYLQKENIIDESGMPKERFSAEFPKEGPSILRIQQVVRGDSAAYFCASSPTPGTVNTGELFFGEGSRLTVL.

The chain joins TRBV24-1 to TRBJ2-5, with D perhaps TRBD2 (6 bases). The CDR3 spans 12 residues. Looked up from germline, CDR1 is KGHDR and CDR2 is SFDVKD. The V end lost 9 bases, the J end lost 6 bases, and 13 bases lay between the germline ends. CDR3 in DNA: TGTGCCACCGGAGGGGATCTGAAGACCCAGTACTTC. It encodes CATGGDLKTQYF.

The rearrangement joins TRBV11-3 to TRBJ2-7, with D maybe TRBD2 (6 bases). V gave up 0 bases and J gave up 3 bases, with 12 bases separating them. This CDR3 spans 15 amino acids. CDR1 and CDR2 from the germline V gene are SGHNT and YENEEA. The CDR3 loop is CASSLEGGDFYEQYF. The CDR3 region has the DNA TGTGCCAGCAGCTTAGAGGGGGGAGATTTCTACGAGCAGTACTTC.

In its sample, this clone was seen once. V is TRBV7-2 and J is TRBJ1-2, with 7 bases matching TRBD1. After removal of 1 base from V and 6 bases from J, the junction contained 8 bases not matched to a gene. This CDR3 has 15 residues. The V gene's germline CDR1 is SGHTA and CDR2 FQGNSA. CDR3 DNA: TGTGCCAGCAGCTTAGAGGGGGCGACCCATAATGGCTACACCTTC. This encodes CASSLEGATHNGYTF. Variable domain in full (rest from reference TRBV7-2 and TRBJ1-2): GAGVSQSPSNKVTEKGKDVELRCDPISGHTALYWYRQSLGQGLEFLIYFQGNSAPDKSGLPSDRFSAERTGGSVSTLTIQRTQQEDSAVYLCASSLEGATHNGYTFGSGTRLTVV.

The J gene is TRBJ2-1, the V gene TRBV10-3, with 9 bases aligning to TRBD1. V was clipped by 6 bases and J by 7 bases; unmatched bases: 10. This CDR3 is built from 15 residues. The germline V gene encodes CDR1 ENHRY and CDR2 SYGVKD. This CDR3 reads CAISPGTGRGNEQFF. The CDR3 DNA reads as TGTGCCATCAGCCCCGGGACAGGGAGGGGGAATGAGCAGTTCTTC.

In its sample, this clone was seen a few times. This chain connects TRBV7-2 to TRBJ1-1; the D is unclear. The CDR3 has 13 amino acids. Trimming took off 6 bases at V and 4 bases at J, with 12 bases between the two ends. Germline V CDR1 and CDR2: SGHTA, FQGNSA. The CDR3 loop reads CASSSVGGTEAFF. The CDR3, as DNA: TGTGCCAGCAGTAGCGTGGGTGGCACTGAAGCTTTCTTT. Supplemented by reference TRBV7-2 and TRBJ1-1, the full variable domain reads GAGVSQSPSNKVTEKGKDVELRCDPISGHTALYWYRQSLGQGLEFLIYFQGNSAPDKSGLPSDRFSAERTGGSVSTLTIQRTQQEDSAVYLCASSSVGGTEAFFGQGTRLTVV.

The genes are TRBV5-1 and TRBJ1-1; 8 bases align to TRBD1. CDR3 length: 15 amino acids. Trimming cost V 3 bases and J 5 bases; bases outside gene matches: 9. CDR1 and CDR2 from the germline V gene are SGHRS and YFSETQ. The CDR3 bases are TGCGCCAGCAGCTGGGGACAGGCCCGGGGTACTGAAGCTTTCTTT. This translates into CASSWGQARGTEAFF.

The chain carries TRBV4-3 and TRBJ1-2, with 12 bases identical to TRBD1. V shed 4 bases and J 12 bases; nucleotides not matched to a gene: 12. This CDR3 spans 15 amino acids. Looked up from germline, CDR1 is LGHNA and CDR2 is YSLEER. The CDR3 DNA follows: TGCGCCAGCAGCCCATCCGGGACAGGGGGCGAGGTTGACACCTTC. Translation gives CASSPSGTGGEVDTF.

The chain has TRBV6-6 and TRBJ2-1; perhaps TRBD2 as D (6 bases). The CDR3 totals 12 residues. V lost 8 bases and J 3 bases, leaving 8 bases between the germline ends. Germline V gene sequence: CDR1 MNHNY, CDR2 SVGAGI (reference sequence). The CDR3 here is CASVGGYNEQFF. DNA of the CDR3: TGTGCCAGCGTGGGGGGCTACAATGAGCAGTTCTTC.

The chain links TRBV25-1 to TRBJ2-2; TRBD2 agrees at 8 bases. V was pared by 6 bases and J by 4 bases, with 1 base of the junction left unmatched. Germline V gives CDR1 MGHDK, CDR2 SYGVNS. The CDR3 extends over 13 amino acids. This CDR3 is CASSRGGTGELFF. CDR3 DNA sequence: TGTGCCAGCAGCCGGGGGGGCACCGGGGAGCTGTTTTTT.

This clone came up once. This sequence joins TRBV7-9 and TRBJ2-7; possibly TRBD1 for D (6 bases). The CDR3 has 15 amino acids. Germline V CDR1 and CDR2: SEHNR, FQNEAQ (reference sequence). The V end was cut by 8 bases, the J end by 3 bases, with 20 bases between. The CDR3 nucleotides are TGTGCCAGCCGCCTGATGGGGGCAGGGGTCTACGAGCAGTACTTC. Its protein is CASRLMGAGVYEQYF.

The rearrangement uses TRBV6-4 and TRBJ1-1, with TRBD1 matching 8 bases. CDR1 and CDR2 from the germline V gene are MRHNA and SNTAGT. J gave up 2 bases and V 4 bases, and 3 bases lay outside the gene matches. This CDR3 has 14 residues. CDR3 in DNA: TGTGCCAGCAGTGCAGGACAGGGTAACACTGAAGCTTTCTTT. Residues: CASSAGQGNTEAFF.

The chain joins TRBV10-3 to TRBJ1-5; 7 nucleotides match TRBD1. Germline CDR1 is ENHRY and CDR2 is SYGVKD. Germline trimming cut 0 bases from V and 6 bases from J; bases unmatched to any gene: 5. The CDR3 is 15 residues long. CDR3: CAISESRGRGQPQHF. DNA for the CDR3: TGTGCCATCAGTGAGTCGAGGGGGCGCGGTCAGCCCCAGCATTTT.

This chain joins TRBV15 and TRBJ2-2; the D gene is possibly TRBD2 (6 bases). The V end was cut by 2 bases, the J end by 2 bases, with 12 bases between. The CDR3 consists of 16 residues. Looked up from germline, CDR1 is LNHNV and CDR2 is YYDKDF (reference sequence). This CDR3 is CATSRHRDFNTGELFF. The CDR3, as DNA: TGTGCCACCAGCAGACACCGGGACTTCAACACCGGGGAGCTGTTTTTT.

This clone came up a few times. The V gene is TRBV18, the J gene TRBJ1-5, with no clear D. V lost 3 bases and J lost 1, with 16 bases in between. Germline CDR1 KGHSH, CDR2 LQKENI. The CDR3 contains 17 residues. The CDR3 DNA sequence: TGTGCCAGCTCACCGACGGCGGGAGGGTTAAGCAATCAGCCCCAGCATTTT. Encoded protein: CASSPTAGGLSNQPQHF.

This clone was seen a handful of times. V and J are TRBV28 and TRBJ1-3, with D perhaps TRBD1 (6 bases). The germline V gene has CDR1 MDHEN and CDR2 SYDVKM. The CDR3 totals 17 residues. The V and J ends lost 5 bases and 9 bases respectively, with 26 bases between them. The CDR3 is CASSPQSPQGYGITIYF. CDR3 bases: TGTGCCAGCAGTCCCCAGAGTCCTCAGGGGTATGGTATCACCATATATTTT.

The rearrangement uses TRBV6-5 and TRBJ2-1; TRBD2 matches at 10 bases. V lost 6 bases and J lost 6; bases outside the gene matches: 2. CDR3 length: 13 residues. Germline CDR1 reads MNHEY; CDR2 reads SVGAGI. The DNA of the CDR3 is TGTGCCAGCAGGGCTAGCGGGAGCAATGAGCAGTTCTTC. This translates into CASRASGSNEQFF.

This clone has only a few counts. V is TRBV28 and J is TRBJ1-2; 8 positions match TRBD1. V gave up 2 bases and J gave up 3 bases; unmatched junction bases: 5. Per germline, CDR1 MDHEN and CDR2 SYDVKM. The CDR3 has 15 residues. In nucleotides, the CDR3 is TGTGCCAGCAGTTTAACAGGGGGGGTGTACTATGGCTACACCTTC. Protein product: CASSLTGGVYYGYTF.

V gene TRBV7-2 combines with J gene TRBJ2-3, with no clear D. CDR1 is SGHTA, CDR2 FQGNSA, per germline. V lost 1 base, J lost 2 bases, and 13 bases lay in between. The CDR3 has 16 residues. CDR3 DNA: TGTGCCAGCAGCTTAGGGGCCAACCGATACACAGATACGCAGTATTTT. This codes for CASSLGANRYTDTQYF. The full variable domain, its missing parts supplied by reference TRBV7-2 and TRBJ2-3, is GAGVSQSPSNKVTEKGKDVELRCDPISGHTALYWYRQSLGQGLEFLIYFQGNSAPDKSGLPSDRFSAERTGGSVSTLTIQRTQQEDSAVYLCASSLGANRYTDTQYFGPGTRLTVL.